The source of this TCR beta chain is a study of cytomegalovirus exposure and HLA in healthy donors (dated by TCRdb to the late 2010s). In the study overall: An earlier analysis of a few hundred of the donors reported around 280 Gb of sequence data and 117 million unique TCR beta sequences obtained from about 179 million T cells. The study was designed to test whether signatures of past pathogen exposure could be identified by cataloging public T cell receptors. Rather than drawing on any new phenotypic data, the later analysis identified candidate immune exposures from TCR beta sequences and the way those sequences occurred across donors. The genetic ancestry cluster associated with self-reported Caucasian donors included about 81% of the 398 genotyped donors. A later analysis re-analyzed previously published TCR beta repertoires from several hundred donors and added high-resolution HLA genotyping to study TCR occurrence patterns. An earlier analysis of around 640 of the donors used high-throughput TCR beta sequencing to judge whether each TCR beta V gene segment behaved as functional or pseudogenic. HLA typing included class I and class II loci at four-digit resolution. Besides the first cohort of hundreds of subjects, a separate validation cohort made up of about 120 different subjects was used. Typing coverage differed by locus: A, B, C, DRB1 and DQB1 were typed in about 620-630 donors, DQA1 in approximately 520, DPA1 in some 570, and DPB1 in just under 480. All discovery cohort repertoires had been generated on a single sequencing platform. To predict cytomegalovirus infection status, the study brought together high-throughput TCR immunosequencing, statistical association of individual TCRs with disease status, and machine learning. Donor age, sex, ethnicity and CMV serostatus were compiled alongside the repertoire data. The T cell repertoires of roughly 660 subjects were profiled by immunosequencing and related to cytomegalovirus serostatus. An early release covering roughly 640 HLA-typed donors comprised about 300 gigabases of sequencing data and tens of millions of unique TCR sequences. A later genetic analysis took genome-wide SNP genotypes for about 65% of the 666 donors and used that subset as a discovery cohort. Across approximately 400 genotyped donors of the cohort, an average of approximately 240,000 unique TCR beta nucleotide sequences per donor were sequenced, and roughly 20% of those sequences were non-productive. Roughly 5 DR-DQ haplotypes were handled as single units for association and clustering, since linkage in the cohort was strong.

Results and caveats for the whole study, not just this receptor: A later analysis found that HLA-associated TCR beta chains were more clonally expanded and had lower generation probabilities than equally common non-associated chains. Correlated functional status among segregating V segments might be attributable to linkage disequilibrium, but an unknown experimental factor could not be ruled out. The 87-base-pair reads could not distinguish some IMGT-functional V segments, including TRBV6-2 and TRBV6-3, so those segments were excluded. The only immune exposure information available for the cohort was CMV serostatus. HLA typing was unavailable for some donors at each locus, so association tests used only the typed subset. A later analysis associated some 17,000 TCR beta sequences with specific HLA alleles at a false discovery rate of 0.05. When HLA alleles, especially DR and DQ, strongly co-occurred, TCR associations were difficult to assign to individual alleles. Most TCR sequences were observed very rarely across donors, whereas some public TCRs were present in many individuals. It was suggested by the authors that the approach could potentially be generalized to other disease states and immunological phenotypes. A later analysis reported that several top co-occurrence clusters appeared linked to parvovirus B19, influenza, CMV and Epstein-Barr virus. A further reported finding was that TCR beta sequences accurately predicted the HLA-A and HLA-B alleles for most subjects in the first cohort. An association between a missense DCLRE1C variant and V-gene and J-gene trimming of TCR beta chains was found in a later genetic analysis and replicated in an independent cohort. In an earlier analysis of more than 450 of the donors, most TCR beta V segments were observed in productive rearrangements about 87% or about 30% of the time, broadly matching IMGT annotations. Because counts were too low, 15 to 20 rarely observed V segments, including chromosome 9 orphons, were excluded from the earlier analysis of some 590 of the donors. In both the original and validation cohorts, the classifier was reported to diagnose cytomegalovirus status with high specificity and sensitivity. In a later genetic analysis, fewer N-insertions in productive TCRs were reported among donors in an Asian-associated ancestry cluster than the roughly 700-donor mean. A group of highly shared sequence variants was considered likely to be a technical artifact of the sequencing pipeline. Roughly uniform sequencing depth across donors was assumed in presence/absence analyses, although this assumption may not hold. In the study, some 180 TCR beta chains were listed as associated with cytomegalovirus. A few of the identified cytomegalovirus-associated TCR beta chains were confirmed in vitro to be specific for cytomegalovirus antigens. A later analysis found that most CMV-associated TCR beta chains appeared HLA-restricted, with HLA associations seemingly driven largely by CMV exposure. Only TCR beta chains were sequenced in this cohort, and the absence of alpha or paired-chain data limited detectable features. According to a later analysis, TCR association rates differed among HLA loci, with DRB1 alleles showing the most associated TCRs and HLA-C alleles showing the fewest.

The cohort was made up of 666 healthy bone marrow donors. Cohort members were all nominally healthy when sampled, although unrecorded immune exposures were likely present. The donor tested CMV seropositive, placing the donor among the approximately 290 seropositive members of the cohort. A peripheral blood sample was collected from each donor, and TCR beta sequencing was performed on peripheral blood mononuclear cells. The Qiagen DNeasy Blood Extraction Kit was used to extract genomic DNA from the blood cell samples. The CDR3 runs 16 amino acids, cysteine and phenylalanine included. The DNA shown is the 48-base CDR3, in frame from base 1. Per the germline V gene, MGHDK is the CDR1 and SYGVNS is the CDR2. V and J are trimmed by 5 bases and 1 base, and the gene matches miss 8 bases of the junction. To note about this clone: Its recognized antigen is unknown. Base qualities are not at hand, and no much larger clone is one base apart.

Libraries were built with the immunoSEQ multiplex PCR assay. For the multiplex PCR, a mixture combining 60 forward primers for TCR Vbeta segments and 13 reverse primers for TCR Jbeta segments was used. The CDR3 region of rearranged TCR beta genes was amplified from genomic DNA with a multiplex PCR assay. The Illumina HiSeq System was used to sequence the amplified TCR beta libraries as 87-base-pair reads. The original methods were these. A later analysis counted around 72 million unique TCR beta chains across the roughly 700 repertoires, and roughly 9.9 million of these chains were shared by at least two donors. To remove PCR and sequencing errors, raw reads were error-corrected and collapsed into unique sequences using a nearest-neighbor algorithm that merged closely related sequences. CDR3 sequences were aligned to IMGT reference sequences to assign V, D and J gene segments. For a sequence to be retained, at least a six-nucleotide match to both a V gene segment and a J gene segment was required. A rearrangement counted as productive if the CDR3 had no stop codons and remained in frame with V and J, and every other rearrangement counted as non-productive. CDR3 was defined by IMGT convention, running from the second conserved V-encoded cysteine to the conserved J-encoded phenylalanine. Sequences without an unambiguous match to a single V gene segment were excluded from the earlier analysis of over 500 of the donors. An earlier analysis of approximately 590 of the donors classified V segments as functional when productive rearrangements were above 56.7% and as segregating when the standard deviation between donors was above 5%. A statistical classification framework was built to diagnose cytomegalovirus status from the catalog of TCR beta chain sequences. V and J gene assignment, in a later analysis, came from comparing TCR nucleotide sequences with IMGT/GENE-DB human TR gene sequences. In a later analysis, CDR3 sequences and most-parsimonious VDJ recombination scenarios were assigned using the TCRdist pipeline. In a later analysis, every TCR beta chain was defined by the combination of its CDR3 amino acid sequence and its V-gene family, and reads without a unique V-gene family were dropped. A later analysis removed 450 to 600 highly shared, low-generation-probability nucleotide sequences to deal with suspected cross-contamination and a sequencing artifact. In a later analysis, a clonal expansion index for each public chain was calculated from normalized within-repertoire ranks of inferred template counts. A later analysis computed generation probabilities with a VDJ recombination model fitted to out-of-frame rearrangements, and checked the results against IGoR. In a later analysis, TCR-TCR, TCR-HLA and TCR-CMV co-occurrence was scored with hypergeometric tests, and a repertoire-size bias correction was applied to TCR pairs. In a later analysis, false discovery rates were estimated by permuting HLA or CMV assignments 20 times. In a later analysis, co-occurring TCRs were grouped using DBSCAN, and TCRdist sequence similarity was added for clustering within HLA-allele-positive subsets. Repertoires with fewer than 30,000 or more than 120,000 public chains, plus five repertoires with anomalous nucleotide sharing, were excluded from co-occurrence clustering. This immuneACCESS table, as held by TCRdb, lists in-frame sequences with V and J called but not all clones. Of the missing ones, under half trace to an unresolved V gene in checked studies; the others have no known cause. The V and J calls and clone size were taken over from that table, and D and trimming were inferred from the DNA. Here the sample has 90,000 to 150,000 clones; roughly four fifths occur a single time. 2.5% to 3.5% of the sample belongs to the ten largest clones.

The TCR sequence derives from a woman younger than 45 in good health and CMV-seropositive. The sample consisted of PBMCs. Rearrangement joined TRBV25-1 to TRBJ2-3; the junction holds 8 bases that match TRBD2. CDR3 protein: CASSLGGAWGTDTQYF. At the DNA level, the sequence is TGTGCCAGCAGTCTCGGGGGGGCTTGGGGCACAGATACGCAGTATTTT. The full variable domain, with segments outside the CDR3 supplied by the reference TRBV25-1 and TRBJ2-3 proteins, appears as EADIYQTPRYLVIGTGKKITLECSQTMGHDKMYWYQQDPGMELHLIHYSYGVNSTEKGDLSSESTVSRIRTEHFPLTLESARPSHTSQYLCASSLGGAWGTDTQYFGPGTRLTVL.